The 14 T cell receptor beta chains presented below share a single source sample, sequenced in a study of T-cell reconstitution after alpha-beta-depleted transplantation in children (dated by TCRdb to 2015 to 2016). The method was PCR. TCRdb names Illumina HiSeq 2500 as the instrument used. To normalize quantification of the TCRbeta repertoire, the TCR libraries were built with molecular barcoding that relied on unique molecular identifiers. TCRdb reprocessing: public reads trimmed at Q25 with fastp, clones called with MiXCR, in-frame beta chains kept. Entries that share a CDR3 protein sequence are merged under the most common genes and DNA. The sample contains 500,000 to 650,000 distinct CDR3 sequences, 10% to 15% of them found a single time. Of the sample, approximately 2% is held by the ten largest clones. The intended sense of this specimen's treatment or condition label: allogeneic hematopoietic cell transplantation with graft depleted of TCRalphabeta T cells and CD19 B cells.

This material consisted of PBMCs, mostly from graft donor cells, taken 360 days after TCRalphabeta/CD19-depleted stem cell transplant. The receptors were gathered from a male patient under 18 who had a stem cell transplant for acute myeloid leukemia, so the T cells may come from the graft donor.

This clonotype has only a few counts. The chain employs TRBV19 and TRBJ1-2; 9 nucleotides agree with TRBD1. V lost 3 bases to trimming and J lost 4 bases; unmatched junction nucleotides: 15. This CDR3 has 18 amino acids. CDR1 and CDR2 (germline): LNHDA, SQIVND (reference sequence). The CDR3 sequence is CASSILPGQGPVFYGYTF. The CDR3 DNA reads TGTGCCAGTAGTATTCTCCCTGGACAGGGGCCTGTCTTCTATGGCTACACCTTC.

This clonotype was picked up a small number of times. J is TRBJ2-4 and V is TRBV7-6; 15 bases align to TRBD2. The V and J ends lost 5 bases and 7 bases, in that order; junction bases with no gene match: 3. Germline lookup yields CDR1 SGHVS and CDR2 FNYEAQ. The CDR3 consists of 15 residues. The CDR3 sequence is CASSPGTSGRNIQYF. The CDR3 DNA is TGTGCCAGCAGCCCCGGGACTAGCGGGAGGAACATTCAGTACTTC.

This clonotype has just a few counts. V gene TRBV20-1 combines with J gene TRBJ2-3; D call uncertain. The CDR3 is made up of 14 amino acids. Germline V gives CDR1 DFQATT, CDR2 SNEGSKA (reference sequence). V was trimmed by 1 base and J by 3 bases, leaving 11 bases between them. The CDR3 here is CSARGAWQTDTQYF. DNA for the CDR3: TGCAGTGCTAGAGGGGCTTGGCAGACAGATACGCAGTATTTT.

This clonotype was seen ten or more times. The CDR3 region has the DNA TGTGCCAGCAGTTTAGGAGGGGGAGAAAATCAGCCCCAGCATTTT. It codes for CASSLGGGENQPQHF. This rearrangement joins TRBV12-3 or TRBV12-4 to TRBJ1-5; possibly TRBD1 for D (6 bases). With 1 base removed from V and 4 bases from J, the gap between germline ends came to 11 bases. This CDR3 contains 15 residues.

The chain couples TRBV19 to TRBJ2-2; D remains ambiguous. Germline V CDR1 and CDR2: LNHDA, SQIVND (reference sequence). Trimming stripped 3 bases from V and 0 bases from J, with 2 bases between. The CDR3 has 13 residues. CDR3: CASSIPNTGELFF. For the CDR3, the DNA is TGTGCCAGTAGTATCCCGAACACCGGGGAGCTGTTTTTT.

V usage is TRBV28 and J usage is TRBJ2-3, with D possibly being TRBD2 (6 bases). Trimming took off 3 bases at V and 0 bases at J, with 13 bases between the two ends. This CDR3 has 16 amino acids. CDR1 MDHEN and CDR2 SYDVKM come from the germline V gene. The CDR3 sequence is CASSLRLASSTDTQYF. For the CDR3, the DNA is TGTGCCAGCAGTTTGAGGCTAGCGTCTAGCACAGATACGCAGTATTTT.

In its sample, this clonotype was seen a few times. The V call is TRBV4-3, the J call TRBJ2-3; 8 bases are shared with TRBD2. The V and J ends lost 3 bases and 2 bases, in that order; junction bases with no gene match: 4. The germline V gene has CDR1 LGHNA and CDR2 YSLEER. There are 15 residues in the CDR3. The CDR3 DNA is TGCGCCAGCAGCCATACTAGCGGAATCACAGATACGCAGTATTTT. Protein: CASSHTSGITDTQYF.

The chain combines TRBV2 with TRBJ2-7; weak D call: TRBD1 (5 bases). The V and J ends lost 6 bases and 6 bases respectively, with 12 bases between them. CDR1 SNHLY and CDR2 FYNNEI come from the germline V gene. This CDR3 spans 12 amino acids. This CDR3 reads CASSADSPEQYF. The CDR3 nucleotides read TGTGCCAGCAGCGCAGACAGTCCCGAGCAGTACTTC.

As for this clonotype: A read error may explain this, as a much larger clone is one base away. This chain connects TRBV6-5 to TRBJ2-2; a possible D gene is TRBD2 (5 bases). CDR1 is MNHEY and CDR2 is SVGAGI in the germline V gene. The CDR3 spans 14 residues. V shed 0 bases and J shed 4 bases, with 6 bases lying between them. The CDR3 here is CASSYSRVTGELFF. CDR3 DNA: TGTGCCAGCAGTTACTCGAGGGTCACCGGGGAGCTGTTTTTT.

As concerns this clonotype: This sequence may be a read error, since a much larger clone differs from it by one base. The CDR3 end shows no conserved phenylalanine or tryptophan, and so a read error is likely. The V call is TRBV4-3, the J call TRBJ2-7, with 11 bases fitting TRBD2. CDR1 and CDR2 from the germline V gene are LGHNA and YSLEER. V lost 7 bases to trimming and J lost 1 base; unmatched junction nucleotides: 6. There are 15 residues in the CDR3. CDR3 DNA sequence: TGCGCCAGCAAGAAGTTAGCGGGAGGGTCCTACGAGCAGTACTGC. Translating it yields CASKKLAGGSYEQYC.

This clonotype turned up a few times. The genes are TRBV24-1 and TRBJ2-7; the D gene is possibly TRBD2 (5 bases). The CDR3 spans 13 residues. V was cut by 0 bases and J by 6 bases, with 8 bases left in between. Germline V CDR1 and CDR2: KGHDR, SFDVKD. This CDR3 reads CATSDLRGSEQYF. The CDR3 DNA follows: TGTGCCACCAGTGATTTGCGAGGGAGCGAGCAGTACTTC.

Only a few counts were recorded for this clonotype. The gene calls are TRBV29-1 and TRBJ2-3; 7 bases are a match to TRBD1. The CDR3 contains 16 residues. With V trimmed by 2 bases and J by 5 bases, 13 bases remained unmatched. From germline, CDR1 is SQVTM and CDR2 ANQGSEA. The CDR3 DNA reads TGCAGCGTTGAATTTCTTGACAGGGAGCCGGAAGATACGCAGTATTTT. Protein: CSVEFLDREPEDTQYF.

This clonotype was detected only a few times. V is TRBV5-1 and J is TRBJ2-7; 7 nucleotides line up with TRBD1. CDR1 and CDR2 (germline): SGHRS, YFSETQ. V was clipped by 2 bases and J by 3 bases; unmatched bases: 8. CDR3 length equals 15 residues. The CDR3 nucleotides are TGCGCCAGCAGCTTACAAGGACAGGTACTCTACGAGCAGTACTTC. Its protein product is CASSLQGQVLYEQYF.

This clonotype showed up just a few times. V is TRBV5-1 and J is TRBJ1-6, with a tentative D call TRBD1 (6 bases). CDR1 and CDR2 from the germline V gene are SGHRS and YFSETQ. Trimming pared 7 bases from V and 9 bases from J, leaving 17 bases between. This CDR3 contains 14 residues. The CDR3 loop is CASSHRDVASPLHF. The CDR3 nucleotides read TGCGCCAGCTCCCACAGGGATGTGGCTTCACCCCTCCACTTT.